This is a list of T cell receptor beta chains from one sample in a study of post-analysis software for immune sequencing data. TCRdb redid the calling of the PCR reads with MiXCR, one entry per CDR3 protein. The table has around 260,000 distinct CDR3 sequences, 35% to 45% seen once. Sequenced material: blood. These TCRs come from a girl aged 5 to 17 with multiple sclerosis. The conserved cysteine and the conserved F or W are not part of the CDR3 here. The order of the fields is V gene, J gene, CDR3 protein.

v_gene: TRBV28
j_gene: TRBJ2-3
CDR3aa: ASSLRGRADTQY

v_gene: TRBV28
j_gene: TRBJ1-1
CDR3aa: ASRTLGGNTEAF

v_gene: TRBV7-3
j_gene: TRBJ1-2
CDR3aa: ASSARQGNNYGYT

v_gene: TRBV5-6
j_gene: TRBJ1-5
CDR3aa: ASSLAQLSNQPQH

v_gene: TRBV9
j_gene: TRBJ1-2
CDR3aa: ASSWSGGLDYGDT

v_gene: TRBV10-3
j_gene: TRBJ2-1
CDR3aa: ATTISTSGGVIEQF

v_gene: TRBV28
j_gene: TRBJ1-5
CDR3aa: ASSSGVRGGDQSQH

v_gene: TRBV5-1
j_gene: TRBJ2-1
CDR3aa: ASSLPLDGGFNEQF

v_gene: TRBV5-1
j_gene: TRBJ1-1
CDR3aa: ASSCGTANTEAF

v_gene: TRBV15
j_gene: TRBJ1-4
CDR3aa: ATSRGQGLTDEKLF

v_gene: TRBV9
j_gene: TRBJ1-1
CDR3aa: ASSVSSAGPLNTEAF

v_gene: TRBV20-1
j_gene: TRBJ1-1
CDR3aa: SAQGSKNTEAF

v_gene: TRBV7-3
j_gene: TRBJ2-3
CDR3aa: ASSFRGGGADTQY

v_gene: TRBV7-3
j_gene: TRBJ2-1
CDR3aa: ASSYSSAGWNEQF

v_gene: TRBV20-1
j_gene: TRBJ2-1
CDR3aa: SARRAGESYNEQF

v_gene: TRBV7-2
j_gene: TRBJ2-3
CDR3aa: ASSLTSGRDLPQY

v_gene: TRBV20-1
j_gene: TRBJ1-2
CDR3aa: SARVQTYGYT

v_gene: TRBV18
j_gene: TRBJ2-7
CDR3aa: ASSPQGFYEQY

v_gene: TRBV12-3/TRBV12-4
j_gene: NA
CDR3aa: ASSSTSGKIYEQY

v_gene: TRBV6-5
j_gene: TRBJ1-1
CDR3aa: ASSYSQGRVGTEAF

v_gene: TRBV12-3/TRBV12-4
j_gene: TRBJ1-1
CDR3aa: ASSLGLLPGEAF

v_gene: TRBV6-1
j_gene: TRBJ2-7
CDR3aa: AGSEALLAGVYEQY

v_gene: TRBV7-2
j_gene: TRBJ1-5
CDR3aa: ASSYRGNQPQH

v_gene: TRBV5-6
j_gene: TRBJ1-1
CDR3aa: ASSRNREGNTEAF

v_gene: TRBV28
j_gene: TRBJ1-2
CDR3aa: ASRGDSLWGYT

v_gene: TRBV7-9
j_gene: TRBJ1-1
CDR3aa: ASSLSQGVRTEAF

v_gene: TRBV7-8
j_gene: TRBJ2-2
CDR3aa: ASATGLGGTGELF

v_gene: TRBV3-1
j_gene: TRBJ2-1
CDR3aa: ASSQDTSGWNEQF

v_gene: TRBV9
j_gene: TRBJ2-1
CDR3aa: ASSVGSSGASYNEQF

v_gene: TRBV9
j_gene: TRBJ1-5
CDR3aa: ASSGGGTGGQPQH

v_gene: TRBV24-1
j_gene: TRBJ1-2
CDR3aa: ATSDDRGRGYT

v_gene: TRBV6-1
j_gene: TRBJ2-7
CDR3aa: ASSEAGSGSSYEQY

v_gene: TRBV28
j_gene: TRBJ2-1
CDR3aa: ASSSGINSGSYNEQF

v_gene: TRBV6-4
j_gene: TRBJ2-1
CDR3aa: ASSAASGSYNEQF

v_gene: TRBV29-1
j_gene: TRBJ1-1
CDR3aa: SAPLPRGPEAF

v_gene: TRBV28
j_gene: TRBJ1-4
CDR3aa: ASSAGTADEKLF

v_gene: TRBV5-8
j_gene: TRBJ2-4
CDR3aa: ASSSRLLNIQY

v_gene: TRBV20-1
j_gene: TRBJ1-2
CDR3aa: SARSRAGYT

v_gene: TRBV19
j_gene: TRBJ2-1
CDR3aa: ASIPTGQTYNEQF

v_gene: TRBV12-3/TRBV12-4
j_gene: TRBJ2-1
CDR3aa: ASSSRDPSSHNEQF

v_gene: TRBV10-3
j_gene: TRBJ1-3
CDR3aa: AISEAGSGNTIY

v_gene: TRBV7-2
j_gene: TRBJ1-4
CDR3aa: ASSSGTGNEKLF

v_gene: TRBV29-1
j_gene: TRBJ1-1
CDR3aa: SGWDRGTEAF

v_gene: TRBV20-1
j_gene: TRBJ2-1
CDR3aa: SARAMTASSYNEQF

v_gene: TRBV7-9
j_gene: TRBJ1-1
CDR3aa: ASSPAQLPRRGITEAF

v_gene: TRBV19
j_gene: TRBJ2-2
CDR3aa: ASRGVGGRTGELF

v_gene: TRBV11-1
j_gene: TRBJ1-1
CDR3aa: ASSSTSTGLNTEAF

v_gene: TRBV2
j_gene: TRBJ2-5
CDR3aa: ASSVGRGGEETQY

v_gene: TRBV7-8
j_gene: TRBJ2-1
CDR3aa: ASSLSRGTLNEQF

v_gene: TRBV20-1
j_gene: TRBJ1-5
CDR3aa: SATAGHINQPQH

v_gene: TRBV20-1
j_gene: TRBJ2-7
CDR3aa: SANVNNYEQY

v_gene: TRBV7-8
j_gene: TRBJ1-1
CDR3aa: ASSQDTRTEAF